The clone carrying this TCR beta chain has at least ten counts. What it binds is not known. The sample belongs to a study of T cells in Graves' hyperthyroidism and ophthalmopathy. Study-level results: Blood samples included most of the expanded thyroid clonotypes exceeding 0.001.

TCR beta CDR3 regions were amplified from RNA. The primer set for the first-round RT-PCR of the TCR CDR3 was HTBI. TCRdb independently ran MiXCR on the multiplex PCR reads; one entry per CDR3 protein. Of around 190,000 distinct CDR3 sequences detected, approximately 17% appear once; the ten largest clones hold roughly 30%. The receptor's source is a woman aged 50 to 60 with Graves' hyperthyroidism. The material sequenced was blood.

The CDR3 DNA reads TGCAGTGCTTTAAGCGGGGGGGCCAGGAATGAGCAGTTCTTC. Protein sequence: CSALSGGARNEQFF. The chain recombines TRBV20-1 with TRBJ2-1; TRBD2 agrees at 10 bases. The ends lost 5 bases at V and 7 bases at J; junction bases unmatched: 8. This CDR3 is 14 amino acids long. Germline V lookup: CDR1 DFQATT, CDR2 SNEGSKA (reference sequence).